This T cell receptor beta chain stems from a study of blood T cell repertoires in COVID-19. In the original processing: Amplification from reference gene primers served as the basis for estimated nucleated cell counts. Assay: immunoSEQ multiplex PCR; the TCRdb copy retains only in-frame clones and omits some. V and J calls and clone size are as listed in that table; D and trimming were resolved from the DNA. The sample lists 150,000 or so clones; 75% to 90% were seen once. This clone came up once. What was sequenced was peripheral blood. The receptor comes from a man older than 75 with acute or convalescent COVID-19.

CDR3 coding DNA: TGTGCCAGCAGTGTGGACGGATGGAGGGAGCCCCAGCATTTT. Amino acid sequence: CASSVDGWREPQHF. V is TRBV2 and J is TRBJ1-5; D is unresolved. V was cut by 4 bases and J by 8 bases, with 15 bases left in between. The CDR3 loop spans 14 amino acids. From germline, CDR1 is SNHLY and CDR2 FYNNEI.